Described below is a single T cell receptor beta chain sequence and its context. The antigen is undetermined. Primers: 60 Vbeta forward and 13 Jbeta reverse. Assay used: immunoSEQ multiplex PCR; TCRdb lists only in-frame clones, some missing. Of about 190,000 clones in the sample, 70% to 75% were seen once. This sample was included in a study of cytomegalovirus exposure and HLA in healthy donors. Overall study: As an earlier analysis found, roughly 180 million T cells yielded some 120 million unique TCR beta sequences.

The CDR3 sequence is 17 residues long. V was trimmed by 2 bases and J by 5 bases, leaving 18 bases between them. The V gene's germline CDR1 is SGHDN and CDR2 FVKESK. Study-wide results and limits: What a later analysis reportedly showed was that an Asian-associated ancestry cluster had fewer N-insertions than the 666-donor mean. The only immune exposure information that was available was CMV serostatus. It was reportedly the case that the classifier diagnosed cytomegalovirus status with high specificity and sensitivity.

This clonotype was obtained from a man younger than 45 in good health and CMV-seropositive. The genes are TRBV14 and TRBJ2-2; possible D gene TRBD1, 5 bases. What was sequenced was PBMCs. CDR3 loop: CASSQLSFRRGTGELFF. CDR3 DNA: TGTGCCAGCAGCCAACTATCTTTCCGAAGGGGAACCGGGGAGCTGTTTTTT.